The present TCR beta chain was sequenced within a study of T cells after yellow fever vaccination. The study made its TCR cDNA through 5'RACE template switching. That step introduced a universal primer site along with UMIs. From the 5' RACE reads, TCRdb called clonotypes with MiXCR, one entry per CDR3 protein. The repertoire holds 620,000 or so distinct CDR3 sequences, about a sixth seen once, with 15% to 20% in the top ten. Looked up from germline, CDR1 is LGHNA and CDR2 is YNFKEQ. The CDR3 loop spans 16 amino acids. The trim removed 2 bases at V and 9 bases at J, leaving 9 bases unmatched. V usage is TRBV4-2 and J usage is TRBJ2-3; the match to TRBD2 covers 12 bases. The sequence was obtained from a man aged 18 to 35 who received the YFV17D yellow fever vaccine. Sequencing used PBMCs, obtained roughly 5 days after the first yellow fever vaccination. This chain's CDR3 is CASSQRTSGAMGTQYF. In nucleotides, the CDR3 is TGTGCCAGCAGCCAAAGGACTAGCGGGGCGATGGGGACGCAGTATTTT.